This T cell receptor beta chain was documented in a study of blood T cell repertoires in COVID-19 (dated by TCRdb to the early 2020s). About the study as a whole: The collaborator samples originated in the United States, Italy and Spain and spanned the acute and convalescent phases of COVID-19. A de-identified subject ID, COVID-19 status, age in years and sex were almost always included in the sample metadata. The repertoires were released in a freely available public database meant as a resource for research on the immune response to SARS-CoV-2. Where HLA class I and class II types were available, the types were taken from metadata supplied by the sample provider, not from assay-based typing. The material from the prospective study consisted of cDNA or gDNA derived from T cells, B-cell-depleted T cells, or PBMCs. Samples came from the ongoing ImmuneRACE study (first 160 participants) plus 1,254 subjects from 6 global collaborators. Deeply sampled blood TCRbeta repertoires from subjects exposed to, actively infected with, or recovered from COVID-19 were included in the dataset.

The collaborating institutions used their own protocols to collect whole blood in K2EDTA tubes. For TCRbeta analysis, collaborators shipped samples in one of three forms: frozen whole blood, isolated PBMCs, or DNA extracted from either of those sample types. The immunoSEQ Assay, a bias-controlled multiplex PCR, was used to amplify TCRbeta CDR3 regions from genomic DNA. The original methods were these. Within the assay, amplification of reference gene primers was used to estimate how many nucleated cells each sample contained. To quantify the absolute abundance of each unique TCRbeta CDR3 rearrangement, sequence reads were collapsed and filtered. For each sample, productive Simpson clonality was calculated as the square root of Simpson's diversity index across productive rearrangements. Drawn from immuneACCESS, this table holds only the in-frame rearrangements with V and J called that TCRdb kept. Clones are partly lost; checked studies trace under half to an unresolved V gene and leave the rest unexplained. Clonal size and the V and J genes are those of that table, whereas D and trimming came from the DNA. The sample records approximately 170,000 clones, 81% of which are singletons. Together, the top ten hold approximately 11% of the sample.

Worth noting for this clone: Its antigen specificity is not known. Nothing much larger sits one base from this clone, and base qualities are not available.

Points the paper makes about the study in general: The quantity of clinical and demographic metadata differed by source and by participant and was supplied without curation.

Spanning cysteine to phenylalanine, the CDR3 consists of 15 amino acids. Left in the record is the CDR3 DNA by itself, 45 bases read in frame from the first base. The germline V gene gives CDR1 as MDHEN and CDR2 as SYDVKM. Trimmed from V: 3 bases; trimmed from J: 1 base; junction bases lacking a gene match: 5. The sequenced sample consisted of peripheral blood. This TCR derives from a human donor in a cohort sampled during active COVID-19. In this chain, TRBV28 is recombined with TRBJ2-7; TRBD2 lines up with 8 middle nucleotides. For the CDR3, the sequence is CASSLGLGWSYEQYF. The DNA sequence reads TGTGCCAGCAGTTTGGGACTAGGATGGTCCTACGAGCAGTACTTC. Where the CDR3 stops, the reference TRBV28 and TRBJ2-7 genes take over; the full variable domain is DVKVTQSSRYLVKRTGEKVFLECVQDMDHENMFWYRQDPGLGLRLIYFSYDVKMKEKGDIPEGYSVSREKKERFSLILESASTNQTSMYLCASSLGLGWSYEQYFGPGTRLTVT.